This T cell receptor beta chain was observed in a study of cytomegalovirus exposure and HLA in healthy donors. Whole-study results and caveats: Common viral pathogens seemed, in a later analysis, to connect with several of the most significant clusters.

V was clipped by 3 bases and J by 9 bases, with 8 bases between them. This CDR3 is built from 12 residues. Germline lookup yields CDR1 MNHEY and CDR2 SMNVEV (reference sequence). A remark on this clone: The target antigen is unknown.

PCR amplification relied on 60 Vbeta primers (plus 13 Jbeta primers). Repertoires were generated with immunoSEQ multiplex PCR, while TCRdb's copy carries only in-frame clones and drops some. Of 150,000 or so clones in the sample, more than 75% were seen once. This TCR was sampled from a man under 40 in good health and CMV-seropositive. The chain employs TRBV27 and TRBJ2-2; D is ambiguous. The sample consisted of PBMCs. The CDR3 sequence is CASSLRGWELFF. The CDR3 nucleotides are TGTGCCAGCAGTTTGCGAGGCTGGGAGCTGTTTTTT.